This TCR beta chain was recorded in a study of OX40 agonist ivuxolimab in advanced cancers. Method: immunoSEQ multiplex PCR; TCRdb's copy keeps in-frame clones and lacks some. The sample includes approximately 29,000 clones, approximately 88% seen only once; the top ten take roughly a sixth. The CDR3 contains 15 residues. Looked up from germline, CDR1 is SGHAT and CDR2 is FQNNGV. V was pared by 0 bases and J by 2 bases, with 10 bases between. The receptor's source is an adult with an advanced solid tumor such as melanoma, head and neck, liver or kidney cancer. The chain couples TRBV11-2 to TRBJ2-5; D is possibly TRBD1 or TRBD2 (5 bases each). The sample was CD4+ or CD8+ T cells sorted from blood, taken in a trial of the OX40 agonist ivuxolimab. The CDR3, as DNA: TGTGCCAGCAGCTTAGAGGGCTGGGGGCAAGAGACCCAGTACTTC. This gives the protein CASSLEGWGQETQYF. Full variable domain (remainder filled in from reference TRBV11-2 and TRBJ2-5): EAGVAQSPRYKIIEKRQSVAFWCNPISGHATLYWYQQILGQGPKLLIQFQNNGVVDDSQLPKDRFSAERLKGVDSTLKIQPAKLEDSAVYLCASSLEGWGQETQYFGPGTRLLVL.